The 24 T cell receptor beta chains below all came from one sample that was sequenced in a study of blood T cell repertoires in COVID-19. Clones were sequenced by immunoSEQ multiplex PCR, and TCRdb holds only the in-frame ones, with some missing. The sample yields over 200,000 clones, more than 75% seen once. The sample was PBMCs or T cells enriched from blood (not recorded which). The receptor source for this set is a man aged 18-30 years who had recovered from COVID-19.

The chain combines TRBV13 with TRBJ2-7; D possibly corresponds to TRBD1 (5 bases). V was clipped by 5 bases and J by 6 bases, with 17 bases between them. The V gene's germline CDR1 is PRHDT and CDR2 FYEKMQ (reference sequence). This CDR3 region has 14 residues. The CDR3 nucleotides are TGTGCCAGCAGCCCCCGTCCAGGTCAGGGCGAGCAGTACTTC. Its protein is CASSPRPGQGEQYF.

J is TRBJ1-4 and V is TRBV12-3 or TRBV12-4; D is ambiguous. The CDR3 contains 13 residues. V was cut by 6 bases and J by 11 bases, with 16 bases left in between. CDR3 protein: CASSPPRVAKLFF. DNA for the CDR3: TGTGCCAGCAGCCCCCCGAGGGTTGCGAAACTGTTTTTT.

The gene calls are TRBV2 and TRBJ1-1; tentative D call: TRBD1 (6 bases). The germline V gene encodes CDR1 SNHLY and CDR2 FYNNEI. Trimming cost V 10 bases and J 6 bases, with 18 bases left between them. The CDR3 is 13 residues long. The CDR3 DNA reads TGTGCCACCAGAGGACAGTCTATCTCTGAAGCTTTCTTT. Translated, it gives CATRGQSISEAFF.

V is TRBV6-2 or TRBV6-3 and J is TRBJ1-6, with no clear D. This CDR3 region has 15 residues. CDR1 is MNHEY and CDR2 is SVGEGT in the germline V gene. Trimming cost V 0 bases and J 10 bases, with 13 bases left between them. This chain's CDR3 is CASSYSTRPRSPLHF. The CDR3 nucleotides are TGTGCCAGCAGTTACTCGACCAGGCCTCGGTCACCCCTCCACTTT.

This rearrangement joins TRBV7-9 to TRBJ1-5; D gene ambiguous. The V gene lost 2 bases and the J gene lost 0 bases, with 5 bases spanning the gap. Germline lookup yields CDR1 SEHNR and CDR2 FQNEAQ (reference sequence). The CDR3 loop spans 14 amino acids. The CDR3 loop is CASSLQDSNQPQHF. The DNA of the CDR3 is TGTGCCAGCAGCTTACAGGATAGCAATCAGCCCCAGCATTTT.

V usage is TRBV12-3 or TRBV12-4 and J usage is TRBJ1-1, with D uncertain. Deletions cut 3 bases from V and 14 bases from J, with 16 bases between. CDR3 length: 12 residues. As DNA, the CDR3 is TGTGCCAGCAGTTTCAGCGGGATTAATGGATTCTTT. It is translated as CASSFSGINGFF.

The chain links TRBV28 to TRBJ2-5; 8 bases align to TRBD1. The CDR3 spans 14 residues. Trimming at V came to 4 bases and at J to 2 bases, leaving 3 bases not matched to a gene. The germline gives CDR1 MDHEN, CDR2 SYDVKM. The CDR3 nucleotides read TGTGCCAGCAGTTACGGGGACAGGCAAGAGACCCAGTACTTC. It translates to CASSYGDRQETQYF.

The chain uses TRBV3-1 (or the pseudogene TRBV3-2) and TRBJ1-2; D possibly corresponds to TRBD1 (6 bases). Germline-derived CDR1 and CDR2 are LGHDT and YNNKEL (reference sequence). CDR3 length equals 15 residues. The ends were cut back, 3 bases at V and 8 bases at J, with 19 bases in the middle. DNA for the CDR3: TGTGCCAGCAGCCAGGTCATAGCCGGGGGGCGAGGCTACACCTTC. This encodes CASSQVIAGGRGYTF.

The V gene is TRBV7-2, the J gene TRBJ1-1; D call uncertain. The CDR3 sequence is 14 residues long. Germline CDR1 is SGHTA and CDR2 is FQGNSA. V was pared by 4 bases and J by 5 bases, with 14 bases between. The CDR3 here is CASSSTSGLTEAFF. The CDR3 DNA reads TGTGCCAGCAGCTCCACGTCGGGGTTGACTGAAGCTTTCTTT.

This sequence joins TRBV2 and TRBJ1-6; D remains ambiguous. CDR1 and CDR2 from the germline V gene are SNHLY and FYNNEI. There are 15 residues in the CDR3. The germline V and J ends were trimmed by 6 bases and 3 bases, with 12 bases remaining between them. This CDR3 is CASSPEALYNSPLHF. CDR3 in DNA: TGTGCCAGCAGCCCCGAAGCACTCTATAATTCACCCCTCCACTTT.

The V call is TRBV4-2, the J call TRBJ2-1; possibly TRBD1 for D (6 bases). V was shortened by 1 base and J by 7 bases, with 11 bases between the two germline ends. This CDR3 has 14 residues. The germline gives CDR1 LGHNA, CDR2 YNFKEQ. The CDR3 region is CASSQGDNLNEQFF. CDR3 coding DNA: TGTGCCAGCAGCCAAGGGGACAACCTAAATGAGCAGTTCTTC.

The gene calls are TRBV10-3 and TRBJ2-1; 11 nucleotides line up with TRBD1. CDR3 size: 16 residues. The germline V gene encodes CDR1 ENHRY and CDR2 SYGVKD. J lost 6 bases, V lost 6 bases, and 10 bases had no gene match. The CDR3 DNA sequence: TGTGCCATCAGCCCCCAGGACAGGGGGCAAAGCAATGAGCAGTTCTTC. This gives the protein CAISPQDRGQSNEQFF.

The genes are TRBV11-2 and TRBJ2-7, with TRBD1 matching 7 bases. V dropped 6 bases and J dropped 4; count of bases not matched to a gene: 9. Per the germline V gene, CDR1 is SGHAT and CDR2 is FQNNGV. The CDR3 runs to 14 residues. The CDR3 loop is CASSNTDRAYEQYF. CDR3 nucleotide sequence: TGTGCCAGCAGTAACACTGACAGGGCATACGAGCAGTACTTC.

V is TRBV2 and J is TRBJ2-5; D gene unclear. The V gene lost 3 bases and the J gene lost 5 bases, with 7 bases spanning the gap. Germline loops: CDR1 SNHLY, CDR2 FYNNEI. The CDR3 consists of 12 residues. Here the CDR3 reads CASSESRETQYF. DNA for the CDR3: TGTGCCAGCAGTGAGTCCCGTGAGACCCAGTACTTC.

DNA of the CDR3: TGTGCCAGCAGTGAAACCCAGGGGCGCGGCTACACCTTC. Encoded protein: CASSETQGRGYTF. The chain uses TRBV6-1 and TRBJ1-2; weak D call: TRBD1 (6 bases). The V end was cut by 2 bases, the J end by 8 bases, with 12 bases between. CDR1 is MNHNS, CDR2 SASEGT, per germline. CDR3 length: 13 amino acids.

V gene TRBV5-6 combines with J gene TRBJ1-4; no clear D. Trimming stripped 4 bases from V and 8 bases from J, with 21 bases between. The CDR3 loop spans 16 amino acids. The germline CDR1 and CDR2 sequences are SGHDT and YYEEEE. The DNA of the CDR3 is TGTGCCAGCAGCCGAAAGATCTTACCTGGGAGAGAAAAACTGTTTTTT. The encoded protein is CASSRKILPGREKLFF.

V and J are TRBV29-1 and TRBJ2-7; TRBD2 is a possible D gene (5 bases). V dropped 7 bases and J dropped 2 bases, with 21 bases sitting between them. The CDR3 runs 15 residues. Germline lookup yields CDR1 SQVTM and CDR2 ANQGSEA. The CDR3 bases are TGCAGCGCCCTGGTCCTAGCCCACGTTCCCTACGAGCAGTACTTC. This gives the protein CSALVLAHVPYEQYF.

The J gene is TRBJ2-5, the V gene TRBV27, with D possibly being TRBD1 (5 bases). Germline V gene sequence: CDR1 MNHEY, CDR2 SMNVEV (reference sequence). The CDR3 loop spans 17 amino acids. Trimming pared 6 bases from V and 5 bases from J, leaving 25 bases between. Here the CDR3 reads CASRTSARTPGIETQYF. In nucleotides, the CDR3 is TGTGCCAGCAGGACTTCGGCCAGGACACCCGGTATTGAGACCCAGTACTTC.

V usage is TRBV6-5 and J usage is TRBJ2-3, with D possibly matching TRBD2 (5 bases). CDR3 size: 12 residues. V lost 0 bases, J lost 11 bases, and 9 bases lay in between. In germline, CDR1 is MNHEY, CDR2 SVGAGI. The CDR3 DNA is TGTGCCAGCAGTTACTCGGACGGAGGGCAGTATTTT. This codes for CASSYSDGGQYF.

This chain links TRBV9 with TRBJ2-3; 9 bases map to TRBD2. Germline V lookup: CDR1 SGDLS, CDR2 YYNGEE. V lost 0 bases, J lost 5 bases, and 4 bases stayed unmatched. This CDR3 is 15 amino acids long. CDR3 DNA: TGTGCCAGCAGCGTAGGCGGGGGGGCTCGAGATACGCAGTATTTT. Its protein is CASSVGGGARDTQYF.

This clone was detected once. The chain carries TRBV19 and TRBJ2-2; 8 bases agree with TRBD1. V lost 6 bases, J lost 2 bases, and 5 bases stayed unmatched. The CDR3 is 15 amino acids. Germline V CDR1 and CDR2: LNHDA, SQIVND (reference sequence). The CDR3 spells CASRRQGSNTGELFF. The CDR3 coding sequence is TGTGCCAGTAGGCGACAGGGGTCCAACACCGGGGAGCTGTTTTTT.

The chain has TRBV28 and TRBJ1-2, with 7 bases fitting TRBD1. Germline V CDR1 and CDR2: MDHEN, SYDVKM. This CDR3 contains 15 residues. Unmatched junction bases numbered 11, after V lost 6 bases and J lost 4 bases. The CDR3 protein is CASSLGDRTGYGYTF. The CDR3 DNA follows: TGTGCCAGCAGCCTAGGGGACAGAACTGGCTATGGCTACACCTTC.

The chain has TRBV2 and TRBJ2-7, with D unresolved. V was trimmed by 3 bases and J by 9 bases, leaving 12 bases between them. The CDR3 runs 12 residues. Per the germline V gene, CDR1 is SNHLY and CDR2 is FYNNEI. DNA of the CDR3: TGTGCCAGCAGTGAGGTCAGGCCCACGCAGTACTTC. Its translation: CASSEVRPTQYF.

The chain combines TRBV30 with TRBJ2-4; 8 bases align to TRBD2. J was trimmed by 7 bases and V by 1 base; bases with no gene match: 6. CDR1 and CDR2 from the germline V gene are GTSNPN and SVGIG (reference sequence). The CDR3 length is 14 residues. For the CDR3, the DNA is TGTGCCTGGAGTGGGGGTAGCGGGAATAACATTCAGTACTTC. Encoded protein: CAWSGGSGNNIQYF.